Sequencing of this T cell receptor beta chain was carried out in a study of shared clonotypes between healthy human individuals. General study points: Clonotype sharing among donors, it was expected, would be affected by sequencing depth.

Per the original methods: Filtering was not the same, since immunoSEQ gave junction-only sequences without quality scores. Sequencing was performed with immunoSEQ multiplex PCR; in TCRdb, only in-frame clones are kept and a portion is missing. V and J calls and clone size are as listed in that table; D and trimming were resolved from the DNA. The sample contains some 2.1 million clones, just under 95% of which appear only once. Comments on this clone: Its antigen is as yet unknown.

CD45RO-negative, CCR7-positively selected cells formed the naive CD8 fraction, excluding terminally differentiated effector memory CD45RA+ cells. The source material was naive CD8+ T cells sorted from blood. This sequence was found in a man younger than 35 in good health.

CDR3 sequence reads: CASSPPTPSLSSTDTQYF. Here the CDR3 DNA reads TGTGCCAGCTCACCACCAACTCCATCACTTAGTAGCACAGATACGCAGTATTTT. The chain links TRBV18 to TRBJ2-3; D not certain. V lost 0 bases and J 0 bases, leaving 16 bases between the germline ends. Germline CDR1 and CDR2: KGHSH and LQKENI. CDR3 length: 18 amino acids.